The present entry profiles one T cell receptor beta chain with its context. Antigen specificity is unknown. A junction boundary mismatches the germline segment, possibly from a read error. This sample was included in a study of T-cell reconstitution after alpha-beta-depleted transplantation in children. Study outcomes and limitations: Most T-cell counts and diversity one year after the transplant came from T cells that were newly produced. Alpha-beta T cells present about two months after transplant were reported to originate from several hundred expanded graft clones. The high TCRbeta diversity at day 60 in some patients came from surviving recipient T cells and thymic progenitors.

The CDR3 is 15 residues long. Germline CDR1 reads SGHVS; CDR2 reads FQNEAQ. Unique molecular identifiers were incorporated during preparation of the TCRbeta library. TCRdb re-called the PCR reads with MiXCR, one entry per CDR3 protein. The table lists hundreds of thousands of distinct CDR3 sequences, around 13% of them singletons. Specimen: PBMCs, collected before TCRalphabeta/CD19-depleted stem cell transplant. The TCR sequence derives from a girl aged 2-9 years with congenital amegakaryocytic thrombocytopenia, due to receive a stem cell transplant. This chain connects TRBV7-8 to TRBJ1-2, with D perhaps TRBD1 (6 bases). Here the CDR3 DNA reads TGTGCCAGCAGCGCAGCGACGGACAGTATCTATGGCGACACCTTC. It translates to CASSAATDSIYGDTF.